Included here is one T cell receptor (beta chain) sequence, with context. Its cognate antigen is unknown. Production of TCR beta cDNA used 400 to 600 ng total RNA together with a constant-region primer. Three rounds of nested multiplex PCR with slightly modified ARM-PCR produced TCR beta libraries. In the first two PCR rounds, TRBV1-TRBV30 forward primers were paired with a C-beta reverse primer, and each round lasted about 9 cycles. TCRdb independently ran MiXCR on the multiplex PCR reads; one entry per CDR3 protein. The sample lists 310,000 or so distinct CDR3 sequences; roughly three fifths were seen once. Germline DNA was also extracted, and blood RNA was taken from unsorted whole blood. V was trimmed by 4 bases and J by 4 bases, leaving 19 bases between them. CDR3 length equals 16 residues. Germline V gene sequence: CDR1 SGHVS, CDR2 FQNEAQ. This sample was taken from a study of tumor-infiltrating lymphocytes in primary liver carcinoma.

Study conclusions and caveats: Blood fell significantly below tumors in its top-250-clone fraction (p = 0.039).

The chain couples TRBV7-8 to TRBJ1-2, with D unclear. The specimen sequenced was peripheral blood. The receptor was isolated from a woman aged 25 to 39 with primary liver carcinoma and hepatitis B virus infection. CDR3 coding DNA: TGTGCCAGCAGCTCTGTGACCCTTTCGGGTAGCTATGGCTACACCTTC. Residues: CASSSVTLSGSYGYTF.